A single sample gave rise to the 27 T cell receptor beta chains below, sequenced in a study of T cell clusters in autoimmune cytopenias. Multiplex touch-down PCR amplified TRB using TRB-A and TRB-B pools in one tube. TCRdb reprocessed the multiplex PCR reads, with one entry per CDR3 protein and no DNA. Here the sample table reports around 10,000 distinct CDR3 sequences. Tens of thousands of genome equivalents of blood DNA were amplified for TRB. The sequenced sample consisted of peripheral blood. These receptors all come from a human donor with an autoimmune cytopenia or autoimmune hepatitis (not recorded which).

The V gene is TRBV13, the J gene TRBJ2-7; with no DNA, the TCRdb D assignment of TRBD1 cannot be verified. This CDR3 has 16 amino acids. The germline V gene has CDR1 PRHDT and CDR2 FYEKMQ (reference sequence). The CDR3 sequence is CASSLGLGADLAEQYF.

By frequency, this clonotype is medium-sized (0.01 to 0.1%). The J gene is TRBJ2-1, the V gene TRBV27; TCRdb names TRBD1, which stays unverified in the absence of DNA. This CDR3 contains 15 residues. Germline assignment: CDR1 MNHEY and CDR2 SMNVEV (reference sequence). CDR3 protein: CASSLGQGTDNEQFF.

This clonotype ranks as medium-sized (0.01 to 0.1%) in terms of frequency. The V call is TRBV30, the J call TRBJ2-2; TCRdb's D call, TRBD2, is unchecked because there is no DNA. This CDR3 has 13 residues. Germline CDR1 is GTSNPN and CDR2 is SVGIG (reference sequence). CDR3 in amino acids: CAGGRLTTGELFF.

CDR3 residues: CSASRDRRGGEQYF. The V gene is TRBV20-1, the J gene TRBJ2-7; TCRdb's D call, TRBD1, is unchecked because there is no DNA. The CDR3 consists of 14 residues. Germline assignment: CDR1 DFQATT and CDR2 SNEGSKA (reference sequence).

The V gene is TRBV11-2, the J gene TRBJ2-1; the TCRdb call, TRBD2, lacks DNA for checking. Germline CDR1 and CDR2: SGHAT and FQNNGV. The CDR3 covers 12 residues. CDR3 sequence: CASSLRGGEQFF.

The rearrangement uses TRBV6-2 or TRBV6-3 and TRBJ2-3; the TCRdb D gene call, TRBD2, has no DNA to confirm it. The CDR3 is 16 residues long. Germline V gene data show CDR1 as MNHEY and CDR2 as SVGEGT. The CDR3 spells CASTNLAGGPGDTQYF.

The CDR3 sequence: CASIPTGANTEAFF. J is TRBJ1-1 and V is TRBV28; TCRdb lists TRBD1, though no DNA is available to test this call. The germline CDR1 and CDR2 sequences are MDHEN and SYDVKM. The CDR3 has 14 amino acids.

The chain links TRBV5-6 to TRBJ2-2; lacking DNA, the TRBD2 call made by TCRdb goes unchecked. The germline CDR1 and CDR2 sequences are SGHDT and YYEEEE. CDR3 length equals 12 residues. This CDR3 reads CASSFSGGELFF.

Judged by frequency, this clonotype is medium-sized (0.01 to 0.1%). The CDR3 loop reads CSVKGNTEAFF. The V call is TRBV29-1, the J call TRBJ1-1. The CDR3 covers 11 residues. CDR1 is SQVTM, CDR2 ANQGSEA, per germline.

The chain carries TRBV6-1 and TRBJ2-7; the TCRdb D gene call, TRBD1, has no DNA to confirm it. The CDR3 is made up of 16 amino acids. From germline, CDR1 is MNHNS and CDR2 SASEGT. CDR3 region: CASSEALRGGSYEQYF.

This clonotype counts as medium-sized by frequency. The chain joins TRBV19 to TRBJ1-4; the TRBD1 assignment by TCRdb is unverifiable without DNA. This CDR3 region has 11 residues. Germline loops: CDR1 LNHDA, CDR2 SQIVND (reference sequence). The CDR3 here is CASSTRTELFF.

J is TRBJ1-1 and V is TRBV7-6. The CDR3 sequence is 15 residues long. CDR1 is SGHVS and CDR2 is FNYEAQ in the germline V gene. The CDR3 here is CASTGPGLSQTEAFF.

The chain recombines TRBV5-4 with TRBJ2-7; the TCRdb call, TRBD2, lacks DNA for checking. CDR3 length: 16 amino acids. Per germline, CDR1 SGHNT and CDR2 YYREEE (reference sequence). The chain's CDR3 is CASSLSQGLAVYEQYF.

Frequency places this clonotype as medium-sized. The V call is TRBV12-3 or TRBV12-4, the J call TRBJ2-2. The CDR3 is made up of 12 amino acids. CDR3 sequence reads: CASSLGHGELFF.

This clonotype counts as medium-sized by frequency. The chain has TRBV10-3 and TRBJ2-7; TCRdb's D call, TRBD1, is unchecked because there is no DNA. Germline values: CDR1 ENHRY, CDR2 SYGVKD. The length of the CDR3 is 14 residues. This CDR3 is CAISVGASSYEQYF.

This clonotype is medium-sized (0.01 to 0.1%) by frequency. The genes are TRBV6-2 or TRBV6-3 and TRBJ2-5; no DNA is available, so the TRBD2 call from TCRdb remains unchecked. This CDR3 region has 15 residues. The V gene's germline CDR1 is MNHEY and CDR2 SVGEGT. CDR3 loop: CASSSWTSGSETQYF.

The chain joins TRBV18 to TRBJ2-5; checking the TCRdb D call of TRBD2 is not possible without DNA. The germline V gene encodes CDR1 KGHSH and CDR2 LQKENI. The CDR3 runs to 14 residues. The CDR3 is CASRRSGGQETQYF.

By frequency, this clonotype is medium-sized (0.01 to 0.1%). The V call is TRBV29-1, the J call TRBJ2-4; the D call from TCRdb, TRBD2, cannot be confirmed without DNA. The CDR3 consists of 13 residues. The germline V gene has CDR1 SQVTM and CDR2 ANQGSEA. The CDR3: CSVEGREKNIQYF.

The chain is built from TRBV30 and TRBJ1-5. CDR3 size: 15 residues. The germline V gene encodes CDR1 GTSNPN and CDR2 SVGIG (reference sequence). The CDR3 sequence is CAWRDVGNSNQPQHF.

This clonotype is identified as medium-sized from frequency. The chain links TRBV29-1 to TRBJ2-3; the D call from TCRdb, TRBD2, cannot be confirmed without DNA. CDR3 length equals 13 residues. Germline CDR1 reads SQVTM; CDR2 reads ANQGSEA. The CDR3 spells CSVLAGGGDTQYF.

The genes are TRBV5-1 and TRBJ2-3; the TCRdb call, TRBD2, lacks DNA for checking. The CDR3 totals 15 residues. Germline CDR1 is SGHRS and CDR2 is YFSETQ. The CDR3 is CASSLGTSGTGTQYF. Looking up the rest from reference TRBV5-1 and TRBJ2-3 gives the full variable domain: KAGVTQTPRYLIKTRGQQVTLSCSPISGHRSVSWYQQTPGQGLQFLFEYFSETQRNKGNFPGRFSGRQFSNSRSEMNVSTLELGDSALYLCASSLGTSGTGTQYFGPGTRLTVL.

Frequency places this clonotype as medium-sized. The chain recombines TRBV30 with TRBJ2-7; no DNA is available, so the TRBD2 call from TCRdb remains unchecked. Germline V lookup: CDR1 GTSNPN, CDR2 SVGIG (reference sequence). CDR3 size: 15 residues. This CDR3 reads CAWSRTGTLSYEQYF.

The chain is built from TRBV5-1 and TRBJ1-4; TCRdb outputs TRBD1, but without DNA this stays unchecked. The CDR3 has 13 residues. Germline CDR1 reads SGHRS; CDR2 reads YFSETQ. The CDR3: CASSRGAGEKLFF. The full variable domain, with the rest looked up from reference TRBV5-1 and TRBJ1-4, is KAGVTQTPRYLIKTRGQQVTLSCSPISGHRSVSWYQQTPGQGLQFLFEYFSETQRNKGNFPGRFSGRQFSNSRSEMNVSTLELGDSALYLCASSRGAGEKLFFGSGTQLSVL.

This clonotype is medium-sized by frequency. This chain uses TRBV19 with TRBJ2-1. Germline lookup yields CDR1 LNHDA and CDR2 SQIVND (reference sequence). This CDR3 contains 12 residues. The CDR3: CASRDSYNEQFF.

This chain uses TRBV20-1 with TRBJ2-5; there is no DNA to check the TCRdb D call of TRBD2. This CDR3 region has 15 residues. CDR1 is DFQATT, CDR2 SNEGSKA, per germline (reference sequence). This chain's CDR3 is CSARERAGTGETQYF.

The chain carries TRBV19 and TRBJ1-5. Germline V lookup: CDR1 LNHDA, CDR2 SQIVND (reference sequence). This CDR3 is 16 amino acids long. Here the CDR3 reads CASSFTPQGHNQPQHF.

The CDR3 is CASSPLTVGINYGYTF. The chain links TRBV6-5 to TRBJ1-2; TCRdb names TRBD1, which stays unverified in the absence of DNA. The germline V gene encodes CDR1 MNHEY and CDR2 SVGAGI. The CDR3 covers 16 residues.